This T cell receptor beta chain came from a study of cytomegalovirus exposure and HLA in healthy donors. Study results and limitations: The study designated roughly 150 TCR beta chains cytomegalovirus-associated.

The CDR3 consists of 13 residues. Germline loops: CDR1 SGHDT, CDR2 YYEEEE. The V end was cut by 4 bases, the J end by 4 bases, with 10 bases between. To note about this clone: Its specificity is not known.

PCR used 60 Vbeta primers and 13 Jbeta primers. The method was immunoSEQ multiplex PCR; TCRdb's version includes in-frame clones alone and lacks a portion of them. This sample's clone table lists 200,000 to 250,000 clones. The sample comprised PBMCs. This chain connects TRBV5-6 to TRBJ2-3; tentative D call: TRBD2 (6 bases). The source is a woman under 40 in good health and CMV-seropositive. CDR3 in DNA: TGTGCCAGCAGCCCCTGGGGGGCAGATACGCAGTATTTT. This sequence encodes CASSPWGADTQYF.